What follows is one T cell receptor beta chain and its context. Its cognate antigen is unknown. With 6 bases removed from V and 5 bases from J, the gap between germline ends came to 14 bases. The CDR3 length is 14 residues. The germline CDR1 and CDR2 sequences are MNHEY and SVGEGT. Clones were read by immunoSEQ multiplex PCR, and TCRdb kept only the in-frame ones, dropping some. The table records 150,000 to 200,000 clones, over 80% of them present only once. The data were obtained in a study of T cell responses to AZD1222 COVID-19 vaccine. The study's findings and limits: Within unmutated variant regions lay the reported targets of nearly half of spike-specific TCRs. Dominant at 160-218 and 743-854, vaccine-associated CD4 TCRs also spanned spike. Baseline serology detected seropositivity in only a handful of AZD1222 recipients.

Sequencing used peripheral blood, obtained 28 days after the second dose of the MenACWY control vaccine. The chain employs TRBV6-2 or TRBV6-3 and TRBJ2-1; no clear D gene. This clonotype was sampled from an adult who received the MenACWY meningococcal vaccine as a control. In DNA, the CDR3 is TGTGCCAGCAGCCAATGGAAGCGAAACAATGAGCAGTTCTTC. Its protein product is CASSQWKRNNEQFF.